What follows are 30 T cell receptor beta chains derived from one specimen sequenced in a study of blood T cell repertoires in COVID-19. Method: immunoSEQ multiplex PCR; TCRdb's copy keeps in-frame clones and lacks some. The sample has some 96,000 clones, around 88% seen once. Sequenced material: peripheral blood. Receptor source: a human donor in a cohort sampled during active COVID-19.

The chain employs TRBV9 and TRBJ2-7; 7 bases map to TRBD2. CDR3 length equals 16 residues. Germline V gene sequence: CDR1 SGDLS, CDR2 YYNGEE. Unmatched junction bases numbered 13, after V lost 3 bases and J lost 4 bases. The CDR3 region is CASSERRLAELYEQYF. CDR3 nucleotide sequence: TGTGCCAGCAGCGAGCGTCGGCTAGCGGAGTTATACGAGCAGTACTTC.

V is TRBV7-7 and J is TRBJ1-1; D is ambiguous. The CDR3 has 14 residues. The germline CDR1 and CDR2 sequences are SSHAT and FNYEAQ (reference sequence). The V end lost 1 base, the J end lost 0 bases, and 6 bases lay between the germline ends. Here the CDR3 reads CASSLDGMNTEAFF. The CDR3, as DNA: TGTGCCAGCAGCTTAGACGGGATGAACACTGAAGCTTTCTTT.

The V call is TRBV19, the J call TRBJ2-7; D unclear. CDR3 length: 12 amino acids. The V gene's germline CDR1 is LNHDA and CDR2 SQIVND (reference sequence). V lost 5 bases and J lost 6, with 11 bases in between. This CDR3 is CASSPSGVEQYF. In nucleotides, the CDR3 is TGTGCCAGTAGTCCATCAGGTGTCGAGCAGTACTTC. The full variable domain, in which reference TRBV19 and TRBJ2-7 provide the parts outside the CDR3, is DGGITQSPKYLFRKEGQNVTLSCEQNLNHDAMYWYRQDPGQGLRLIYYSQIVNDFQKGDIAEGYSVSREKKESFPLTVTSAQKNPTAFYLCASSPSGVEQYFGPGTRLTVT.

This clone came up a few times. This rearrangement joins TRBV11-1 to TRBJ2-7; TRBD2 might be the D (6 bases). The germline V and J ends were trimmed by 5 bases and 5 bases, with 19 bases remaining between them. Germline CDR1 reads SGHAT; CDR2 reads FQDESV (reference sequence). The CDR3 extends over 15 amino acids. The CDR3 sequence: CASSAYGGSLNEQYF. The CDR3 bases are TGTGCCAGCAGCGCATATGGGGGGTCCTTGAACGAGCAGTACTTC.

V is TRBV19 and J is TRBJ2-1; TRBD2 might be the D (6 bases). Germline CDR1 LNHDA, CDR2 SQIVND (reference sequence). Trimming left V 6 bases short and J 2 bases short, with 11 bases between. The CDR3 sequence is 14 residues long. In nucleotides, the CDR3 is TGTGCCAGTAGGCCGGGACTTGCCTACAATGAGCAGTTCTTC. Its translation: CASRPGLAYNEQFF.

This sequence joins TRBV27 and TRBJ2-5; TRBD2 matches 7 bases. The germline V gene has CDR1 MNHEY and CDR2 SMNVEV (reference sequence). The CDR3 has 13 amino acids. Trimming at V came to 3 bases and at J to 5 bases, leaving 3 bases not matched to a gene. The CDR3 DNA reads TGTGCCAGCAGTTTTCAGGGAGGGGAGACCCAGTACTTC. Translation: CASSFQGGETQYF.

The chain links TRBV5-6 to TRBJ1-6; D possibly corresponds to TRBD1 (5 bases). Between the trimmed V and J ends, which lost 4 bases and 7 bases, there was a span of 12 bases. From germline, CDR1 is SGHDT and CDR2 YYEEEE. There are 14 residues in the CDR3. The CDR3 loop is CASSPDSPNSPLHF. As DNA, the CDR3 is TGTGCCAGCAGCCCAGACAGCCCGAATTCACCCCTCCACTTT.

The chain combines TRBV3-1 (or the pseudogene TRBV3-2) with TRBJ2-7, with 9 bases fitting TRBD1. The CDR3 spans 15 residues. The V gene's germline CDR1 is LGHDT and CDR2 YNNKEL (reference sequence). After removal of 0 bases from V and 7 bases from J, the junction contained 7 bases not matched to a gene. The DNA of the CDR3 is TGTGCCAGCAGCCAAGATCCACAGGGGGCGGGGGAGCAGTACTTC. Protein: CASSQDPQGAGEQYF.

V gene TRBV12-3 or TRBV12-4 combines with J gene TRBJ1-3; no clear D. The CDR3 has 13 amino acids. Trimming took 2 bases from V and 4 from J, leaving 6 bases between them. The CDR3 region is CASSLSYGNTIYF. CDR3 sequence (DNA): TGTGCCAGCAGTTTATCCTACGGAAACACCATATATTTT.

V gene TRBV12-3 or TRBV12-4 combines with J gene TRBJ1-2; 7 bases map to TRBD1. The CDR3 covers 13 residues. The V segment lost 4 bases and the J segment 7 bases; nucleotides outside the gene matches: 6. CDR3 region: CASSWAGGSGYTF. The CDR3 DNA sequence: TGTGCCAGCAGTTGGGCAGGGGGGAGTGGCTACACCTTC.

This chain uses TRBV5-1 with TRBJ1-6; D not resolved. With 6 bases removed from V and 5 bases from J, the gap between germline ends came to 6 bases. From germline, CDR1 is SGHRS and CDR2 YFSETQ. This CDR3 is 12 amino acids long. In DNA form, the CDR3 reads TGCGCCAGCAAGAGGGATAATTCACCCCTCCACTTT. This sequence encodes CASKRDNSPLHF.

The DNA of the CDR3 is TGTGCCAGCAGTTATACTAGCGGGAGCATTGAGACCCAGTACTTC. Translated, it gives CASSYTSGSIETQYF. The V gene is TRBV11-1, the J gene TRBJ2-5, with TRBD2 matching over 11 bases. There are 15 residues in the CDR3. Germline V gene lookup returns CDR1 SGHAT and CDR2 FQDESV (reference sequence). The V and J ends lost 6 bases and 5 bases, in that order; junction bases with no gene match: 8.

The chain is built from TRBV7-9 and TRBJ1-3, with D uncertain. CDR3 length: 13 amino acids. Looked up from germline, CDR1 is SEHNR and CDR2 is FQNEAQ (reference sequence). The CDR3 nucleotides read TGTGCTCTCAAGGTTCGGGGAGTGGACACCATATATTTT. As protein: CALKVRGVDTIYF.

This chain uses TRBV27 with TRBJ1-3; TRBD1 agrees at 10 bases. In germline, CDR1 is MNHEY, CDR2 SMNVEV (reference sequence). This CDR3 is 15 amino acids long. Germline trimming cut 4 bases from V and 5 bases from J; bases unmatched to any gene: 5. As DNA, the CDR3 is TGTGCCAGCAGTTCGACAGGGGGCCCCAGAAACACCATATATTTT. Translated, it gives CASSSTGGPRNTIYF.

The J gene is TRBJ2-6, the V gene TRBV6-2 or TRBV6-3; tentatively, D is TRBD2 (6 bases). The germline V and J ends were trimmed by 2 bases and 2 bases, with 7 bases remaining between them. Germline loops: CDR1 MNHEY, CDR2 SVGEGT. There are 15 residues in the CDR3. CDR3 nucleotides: TGTGCCAGCAGTTACACGGGGGCTGGGGCCAACGTCCTGACTTTC. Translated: CASSYTGAGANVLTF.

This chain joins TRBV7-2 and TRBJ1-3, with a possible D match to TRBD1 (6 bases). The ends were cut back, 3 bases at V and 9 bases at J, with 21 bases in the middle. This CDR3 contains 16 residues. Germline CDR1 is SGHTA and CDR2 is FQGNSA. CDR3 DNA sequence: TGTGCCAGCAGCTTCCAACCACAGGGTTCTGGAGGCACCATATATTTT. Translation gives CASSFQPQGSGGTIYF.

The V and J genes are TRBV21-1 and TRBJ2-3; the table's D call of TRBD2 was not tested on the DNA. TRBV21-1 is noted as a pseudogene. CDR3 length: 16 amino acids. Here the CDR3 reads CASSKSMRADTDTQYF. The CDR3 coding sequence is TGTGCCAGCAGCAAATCAATGCGGGCTGACACAGATACGCAGTATTTT.

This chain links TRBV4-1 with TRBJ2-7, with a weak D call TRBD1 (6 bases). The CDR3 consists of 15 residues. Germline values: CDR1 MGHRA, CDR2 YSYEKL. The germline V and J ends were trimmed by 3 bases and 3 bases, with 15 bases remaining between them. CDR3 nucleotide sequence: TGCGCCAGCAGCCATCCTCCGGGACAAAACTACGAGCAGTACTTC. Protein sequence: CASSHPPGQNYEQYF.

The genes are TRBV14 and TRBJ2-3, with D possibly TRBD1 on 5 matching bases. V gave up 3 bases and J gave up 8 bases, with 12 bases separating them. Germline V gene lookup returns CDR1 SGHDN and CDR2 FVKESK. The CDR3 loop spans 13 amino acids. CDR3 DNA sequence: TGTGCCAGCAGCCATTCAGGGTTAGCTACGCAGTATTTT. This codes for CASSHSGLATQYF. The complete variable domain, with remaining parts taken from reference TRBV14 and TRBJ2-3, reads EAGVTQFPSHSVIEKGQTVTLRCDPISGHDNLYWYRRVMGKEIKFLLHFVKESKQDESGMPNNRFLAERTGGTYSTLKVQPAELEDSGVYFCASSHSGLATQYFGPGTRLTVL.

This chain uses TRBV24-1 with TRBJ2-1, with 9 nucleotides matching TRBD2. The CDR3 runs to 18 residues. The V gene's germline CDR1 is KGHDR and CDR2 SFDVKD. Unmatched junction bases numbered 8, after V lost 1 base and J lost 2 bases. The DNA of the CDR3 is TGTGCCACCAGTGATTTTCCCGGCGGGGGGGCCACCTACAATGAGCAGTTCTTC. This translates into CATSDFPGGGATYNEQFF.

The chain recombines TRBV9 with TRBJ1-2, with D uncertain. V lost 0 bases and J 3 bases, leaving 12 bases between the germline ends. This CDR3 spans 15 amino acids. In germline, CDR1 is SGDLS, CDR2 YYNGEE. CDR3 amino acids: CASSVASRLDYGYTF. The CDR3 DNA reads TGTGCCAGCAGCGTAGCCTCGCGGTTGGACTATGGCTACACCTTC.

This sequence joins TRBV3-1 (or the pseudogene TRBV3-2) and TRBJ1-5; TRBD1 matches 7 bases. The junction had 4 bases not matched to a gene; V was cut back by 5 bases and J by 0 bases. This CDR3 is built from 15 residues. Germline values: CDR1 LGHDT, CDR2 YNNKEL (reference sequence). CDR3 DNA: TGTGCCAGCAGCTATGGGACAGTTAGCAATCAGCCCCAGCATTTT. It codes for CASSYGTVSNQPQHF.

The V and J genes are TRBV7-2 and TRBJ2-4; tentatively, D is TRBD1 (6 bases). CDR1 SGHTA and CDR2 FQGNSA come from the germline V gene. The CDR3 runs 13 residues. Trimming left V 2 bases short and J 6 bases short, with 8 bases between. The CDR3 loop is CASSLLGGNIQYF. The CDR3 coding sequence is TGTGCCAGCAGCTTACTAGGGGGAAACATTCAGTACTTC.

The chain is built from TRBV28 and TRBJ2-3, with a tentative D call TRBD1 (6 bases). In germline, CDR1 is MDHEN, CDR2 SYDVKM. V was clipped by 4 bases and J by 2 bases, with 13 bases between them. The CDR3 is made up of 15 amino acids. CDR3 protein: CASSSGTLYTDTQYF. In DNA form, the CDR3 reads TGTGCCAGCAGTTCCGGGACATTATACACAGATACGCAGTATTTT.

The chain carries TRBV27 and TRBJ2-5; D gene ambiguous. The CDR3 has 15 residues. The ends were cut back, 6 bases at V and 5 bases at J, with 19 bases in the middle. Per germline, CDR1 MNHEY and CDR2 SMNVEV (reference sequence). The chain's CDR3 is CASSSRSPRGETQYF. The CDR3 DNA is TGTGCCAGCAGCTCCCGATCTCCCCGAGGCGAGACCCAGTACTTC.

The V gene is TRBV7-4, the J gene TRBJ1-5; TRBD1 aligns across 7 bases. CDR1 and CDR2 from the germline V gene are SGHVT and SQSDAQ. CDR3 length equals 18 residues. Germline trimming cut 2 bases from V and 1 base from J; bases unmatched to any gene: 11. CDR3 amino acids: CASSLPAFLTGSNQPQHF. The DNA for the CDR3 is TGTGCCAGCAGCTTACCGGCTTTTTTGACAGGGAGCAATCAGCCCCAGCATTTT.

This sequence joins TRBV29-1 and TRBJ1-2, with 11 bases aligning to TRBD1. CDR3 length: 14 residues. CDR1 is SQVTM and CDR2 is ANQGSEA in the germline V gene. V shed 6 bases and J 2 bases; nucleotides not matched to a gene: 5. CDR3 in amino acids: CSVIGDRGNYGYTF. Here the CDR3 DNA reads TGCAGCGTCATAGGGGACAGGGGGAACTATGGCTACACCTTC.

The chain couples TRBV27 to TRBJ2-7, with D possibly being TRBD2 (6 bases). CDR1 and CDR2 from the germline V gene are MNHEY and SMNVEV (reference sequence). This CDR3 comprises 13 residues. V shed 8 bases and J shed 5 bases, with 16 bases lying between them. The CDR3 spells CASHGLRRDEQYF. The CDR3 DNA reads TGTGCCAGCCACGGATTACGGAGGGACGAGCAGTACTTC.

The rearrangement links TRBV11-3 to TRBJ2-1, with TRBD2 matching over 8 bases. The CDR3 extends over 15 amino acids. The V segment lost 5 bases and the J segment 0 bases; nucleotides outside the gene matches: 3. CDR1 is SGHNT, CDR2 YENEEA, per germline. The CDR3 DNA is TGTGCCAGCAGCCCCAGCGGGAGCTCCTACAATGAGCAGTTCTTC. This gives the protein CASSPSGSSYNEQFF.

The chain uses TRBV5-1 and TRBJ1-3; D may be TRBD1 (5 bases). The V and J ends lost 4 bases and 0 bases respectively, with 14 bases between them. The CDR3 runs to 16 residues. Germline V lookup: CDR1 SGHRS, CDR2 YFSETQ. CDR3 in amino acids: CASSPEGPLSGNTIYF. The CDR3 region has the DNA TGCGCCAGCAGCCCGGAGGGGCCTCTCTCTGGAAACACCATATATTTT.